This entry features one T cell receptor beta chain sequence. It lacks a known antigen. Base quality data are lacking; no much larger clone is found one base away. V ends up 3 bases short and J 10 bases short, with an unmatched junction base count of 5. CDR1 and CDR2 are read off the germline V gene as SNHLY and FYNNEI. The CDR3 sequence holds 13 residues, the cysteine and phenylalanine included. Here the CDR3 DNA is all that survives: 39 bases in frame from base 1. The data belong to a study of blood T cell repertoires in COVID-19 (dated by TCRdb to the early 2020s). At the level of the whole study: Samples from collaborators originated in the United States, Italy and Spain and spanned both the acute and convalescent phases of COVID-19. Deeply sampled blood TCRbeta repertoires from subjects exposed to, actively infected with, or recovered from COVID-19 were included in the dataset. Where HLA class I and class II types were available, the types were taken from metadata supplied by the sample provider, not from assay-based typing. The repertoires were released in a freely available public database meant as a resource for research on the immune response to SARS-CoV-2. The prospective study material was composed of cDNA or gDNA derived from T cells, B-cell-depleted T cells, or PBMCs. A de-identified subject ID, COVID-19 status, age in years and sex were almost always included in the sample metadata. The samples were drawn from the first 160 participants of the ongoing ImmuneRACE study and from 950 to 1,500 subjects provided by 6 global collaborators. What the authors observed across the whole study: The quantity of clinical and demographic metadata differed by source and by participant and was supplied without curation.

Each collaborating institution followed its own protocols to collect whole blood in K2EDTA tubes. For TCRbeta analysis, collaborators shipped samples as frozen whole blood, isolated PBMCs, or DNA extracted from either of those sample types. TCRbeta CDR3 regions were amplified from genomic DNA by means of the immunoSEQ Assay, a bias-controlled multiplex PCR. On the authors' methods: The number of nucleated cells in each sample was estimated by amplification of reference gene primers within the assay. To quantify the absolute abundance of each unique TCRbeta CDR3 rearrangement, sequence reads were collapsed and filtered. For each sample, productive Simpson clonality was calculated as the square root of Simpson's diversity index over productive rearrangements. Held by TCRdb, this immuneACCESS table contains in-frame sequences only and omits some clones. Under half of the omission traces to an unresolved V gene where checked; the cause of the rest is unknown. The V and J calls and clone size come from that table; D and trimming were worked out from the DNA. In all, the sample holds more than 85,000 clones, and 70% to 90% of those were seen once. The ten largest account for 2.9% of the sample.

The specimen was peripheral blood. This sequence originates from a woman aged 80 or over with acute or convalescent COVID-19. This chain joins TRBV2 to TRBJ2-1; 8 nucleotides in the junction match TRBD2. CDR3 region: CASSDPRGGEQFF. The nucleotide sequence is TGTGCCAGCAGTGACCCCCGGGGGGGGGAGCAGTTCTTC.